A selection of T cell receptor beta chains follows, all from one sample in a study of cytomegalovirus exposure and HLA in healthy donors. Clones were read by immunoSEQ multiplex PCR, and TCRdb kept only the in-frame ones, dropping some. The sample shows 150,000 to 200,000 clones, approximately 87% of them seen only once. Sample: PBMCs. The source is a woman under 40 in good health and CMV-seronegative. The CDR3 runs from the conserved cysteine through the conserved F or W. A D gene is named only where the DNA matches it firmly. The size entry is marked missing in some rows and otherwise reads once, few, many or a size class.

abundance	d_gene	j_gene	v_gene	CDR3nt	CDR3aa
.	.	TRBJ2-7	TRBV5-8	TGTGCCAGCAACGAGCGGTTGTACCTGGAAGACTACGAGCAGTACTTC	CASNERLYLEDYEQYF
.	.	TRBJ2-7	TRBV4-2	TGTGCCAGCAGCCAAGAAAATTCCTACGAGCAGTACTTC	CASSQENSYEQYF
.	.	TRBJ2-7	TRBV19	TGTGCCAGTAGTTCCGATTCCGAGCAGTACTTC	CASSSDSEQYF
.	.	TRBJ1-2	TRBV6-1	TGTGCCAGCAGTGCCGGACCCTTTACTAACTATGGCTACACCTTC	CASSAGPFTNYGYTF
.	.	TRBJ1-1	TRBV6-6	TGTGCCGCGGCATTGGGGGCCGACACTGAAGCTTTCTTT	CAAALGADTEAFF
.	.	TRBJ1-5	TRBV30	TGTGCCTGGAAAACAGGGTTGGGCAATCAGCCCCAGCATTTT	CAWKTGLGNQPQHF
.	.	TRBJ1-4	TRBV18	TGTGCCAGCTCACCGACGCGGGGTTCATATGAAAAACTGTTTTTT	CASSPTRGSYEKLFF
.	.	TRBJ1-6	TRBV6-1	TGTGCCAGCAGTGACAGGAGCTCCTATAATTCACCCCTCCACTTT	CASSDRSSYNSPLHF
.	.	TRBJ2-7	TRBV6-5	TGTGCCAGCAGGAAGGGAAGCGGCTACGAGCAGTACTTC	CASRKGSGYEQYF
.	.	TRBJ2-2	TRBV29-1	TGCAGCGTTGGGGACCGGTCGCGAACCGGGGAGCTGTTTTTT	CSVGDRSRTGELFF
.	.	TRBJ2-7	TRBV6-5	TGTGCCAGCAGTTTCCGATTATACGAGCAGTACTTC	CASSFRLYEQYF
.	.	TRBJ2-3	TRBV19	TGTGCCAGTAGTAGGTACTACCCCCGCACAGATACGCAGTATTTT	CASSRYYPRTDTQYF
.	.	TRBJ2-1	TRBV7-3	TGTGCCAGCAGCTTAATACGGCAGGGGGGACATGGTGAGCAGTTCTTC	CASSLIRQGGHGEQFF
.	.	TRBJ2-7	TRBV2	TGTGCCAGCAGTGATGCCTACGAGCAGTACTTC	CASSDAYEQYF
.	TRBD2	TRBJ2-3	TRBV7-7	TGTGCCAGCAGCGAGGGACTAGCGGTTGCAGATACGCAGTATTTT	CASSEGLAVADTQYF
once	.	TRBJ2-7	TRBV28	TGTGCCAGCAACTCTAGGCTGGTGTACAGGAGCTCCTACGAGCAGTACTTC	CASNSRLVYRSSYEQYF
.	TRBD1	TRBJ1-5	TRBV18	TGTGCCAGCTCAGCCTCTACAGGGGCGGATCAGCCCCAGCATTTT	CASSASTGADQPQHF
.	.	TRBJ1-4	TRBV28	TGTGCCAGCAGCAGACAAACAGGGAGTGAAAAACTGTTTTTT	CASSRQTGSEKLFF
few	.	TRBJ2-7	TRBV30	TGTGCCTGGAGTCAGGGTGGCGGATCCTACGAGCAGTACTTC	CAWSQGGGSYEQYF
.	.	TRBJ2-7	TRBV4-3	TGCGCCAGCAGCCAAGATCTTCAGGGAAACGGGGAGCAGTACTTC	CASSQDLQGNGEQYF
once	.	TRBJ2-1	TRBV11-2	TGTGCCAGCAGCTTCGGGTCTGGTGAGCAGTTCTTC	CASSFGSGEQFF
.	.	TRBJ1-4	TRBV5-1	TGCGCCAGCAGCTTCAGGACAGCTATTTCGAATGAAAAACTGTTTTTT	CASSFRTAISNEKLFF
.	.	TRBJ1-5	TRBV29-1	TGCAGCGTTGTCGTGAGGGACGGTCAGCCCCAGCATTTT	CSVVVRDGQPQHF
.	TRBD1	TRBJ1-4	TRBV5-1	TGCGCCAGCAGCCCCCGGGACAGGTTTAATGAAAAACTGTTTTTT	CASSPRDRFNEKLFF
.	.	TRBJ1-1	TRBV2	TGTGCCAGCAATTTTATCAATTTTGAAGCTTTCTTT	CASNFINFEAFF
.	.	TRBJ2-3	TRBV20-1	TGCAGTGCCCCCACAGATACGCAGTATTTT	CSAPTDTQYF
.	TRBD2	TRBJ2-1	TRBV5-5	TGTGCCAGCAGCTGGGGGACTAGGCGAGATGAGCAGTTCTTC	CASSWGTRRDEQFF